This TCR beta chain was profiled in a study of T-cell reconstitution after alpha-beta-depleted transplantation in children. Unique molecular identifiers were built into the TCRbeta library. TCRdb re-analysed the PCR reads in MiXCR, keeping a single row per CDR3 protein. The sample carries some 440,000 distinct CDR3 sequences, about 17% recorded once. This clonotype was seen a handful of times. V trimming: 5 bases; J trimming: 2 bases; junction bases outside the gene matches: 9. CDR3 length: 15 amino acids. The V gene's germline CDR1 is SEHNR and CDR2 FQNEAQ (reference sequence). This material consisted of PBMCs, mostly from graft donor cells, taken 360 days after TCRalphabeta/CD19-depleted stem cell transplant. The receptor was derived from a boy in the first two years of life who had a stem cell transplant for Wiskott-Aldrich syndrome, so the T cells may come from the graft donor. The chain uses TRBV7-9 and TRBJ2-7; 7 nucleotides agree with TRBD1. The CDR3 loop reads CASSKQGRVPYEQYF. CDR3 nucleotide sequence: TGTGCCAGCAGCAAACAGGGGAGAGTTCCCTACGAGCAGTACTTC.